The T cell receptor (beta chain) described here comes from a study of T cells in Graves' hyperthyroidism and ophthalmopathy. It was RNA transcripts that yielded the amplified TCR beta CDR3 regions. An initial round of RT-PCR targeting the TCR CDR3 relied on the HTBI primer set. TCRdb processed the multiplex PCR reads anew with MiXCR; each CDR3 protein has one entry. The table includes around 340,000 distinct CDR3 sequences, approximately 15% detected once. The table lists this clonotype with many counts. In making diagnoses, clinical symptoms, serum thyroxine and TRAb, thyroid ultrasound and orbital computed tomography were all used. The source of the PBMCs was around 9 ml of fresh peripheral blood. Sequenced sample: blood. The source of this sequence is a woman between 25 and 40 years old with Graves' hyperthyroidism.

The CDR3 DNA follows: TGTGCCAGCTCCTGGGACAGCGGGGAGACCCAGTACTTC. Its translation: CASSWDSGETQYF. V and J are TRBV27 and TRBJ2-5; D perhaps matches TRBD1 (7 bases). Trimming took off 8 bases at V and 5 bases at J, with 15 bases between the two ends. The germline V gene has CDR1 MNHEY and CDR2 SMNVEV (reference sequence). The CDR3 loop spans 13 amino acids.